This T cell receptor beta chain comes out of a study of T cell clonality in common variable immunodeficiency (dated by TCRdb to about 2015). In its sample, this clone was seen many times. There is no known antigen for this receptor. Sequencing ends 3 residues short of the CDR3 end; the germline J gene provides the rest. Summary of the overall study and its limitations: Even though DNA input was the same, control samples had an average of about 89,000 unique sequences each, compared with about 30,000 in CVID samples. CVID TCRbeta sequences were reported to have fewer deletions and N-nucleotide insertions and to lack highly modified clones with 13 or more V deletions. Increased TCRbeta clonality was found in CVID subjects compared with healthy controls (t-test p = 0.018), with the increase being most characteristic of about a third of subjects. CVID subjects shared fewer TCRbeta clones with each other than healthy controls did (p < 0.0001). Correlations of repertoire features with clinical complications were constrained by heterogeneity among patients within the CVID cohort. The authors noted that sequencing repertoires of T cell subpopulations would be needed to clarify what caused the increased clonality in CVID.

CVID samples and control samples contributed equivalent amounts of genomic DNA as sequencing input. For every sample, a 60 bp segment covering the rearranged TCRbeta CDR3 region was amplified and then sequenced. The immunoSEQ assay, a bias-corrected multiplex PCR with high-throughput sequencing, was employed for TCRbeta amplification. Per the authors' processing: Every unique nucleotide sequence counted as a clone and was annotated with V, D and J genes, copy number and frequency. Sequences were labeled productive if in frame, and non-productive if out of frame or containing stop codons. As previously described, Shannon's entropy was used to calculate clonality. The predicted amino acid sequences of productive clones were used to derive the mean CDR3 Kyte-Doolittle hydropathy. Using the R hclust function, scaled V gene usage was clustered hierarchically with Manhattan distance and complete linkage. Sharing of clones by CDR3 amino acid sequence was evaluated by resampling 12 repertoires per group over 100 rounds. The repertoires were searched for approximately 70 published EBV-specific and 245 published CMV-specific TCRbeta sequences. A couple of CVID samples that yielded fewer than 10,000 sequences were excluded from the analysis, so around 40 CVID repertoires were retained. The table was pulled from immuneACCESS by TCRdb, which kept in-frame rearrangements only. Such tables lose some clones; where checked, under half of the loss comes from unresolved V genes, and the rest has no known cause. The V and J calls and clone size are taken from that table; D and trimming were inferred from the DNA. Across this sample, some 26,000 clones were tabulated and none appeared just once. Jointly, the top ten make up 4% of the sample.

CVID was diagnosed by standard criteria: serum IgG, IgA and/or IgM reduced below normal range, plus specific antibody deficiency. A total of 44 subjects (roughly 15 female and roughly 30 male; age range about 9 to 64 years, mean age roughly 38) were included in the CVID group. Predominantly Caucasian heritage was noted among both the CVID patients and the healthy controls. Replacement immunoglobulin therapy had been administered to all CVID subjects for at least one year at the time of study participation. When blood was collected, none of the CVID subjects were ill or on immunomodulatory or immunosuppressive medication. Heparinized peripheral whole blood samples of about 4.5 to 8.5 ml were collected from each donor. TCRbeta CDR3 repertoires were sequenced from genomic DNA of adults with common variable immune deficiency (CVID) and healthy adult controls. Diluted blood was density-centrifuged over Hypaque 1077 or Ficoll-Paque to isolate peripheral blood mononuclear cells. Unsorted mononuclear cells served as the source of genomic DNA, which was extracted either by Qiagen column purification or by a centrifugation-based method.

Spanning cysteine to phenylalanine, the CDR3 consists of 13 amino acids. Part of the CDR3 DNA is given, 30 bases translated from base 1. CDR1 and CDR2, per the germline V gene (reference sequence), are SEHNR and FQNEAQ. V was cut back by 1 base and J by 7 bases, leaving a gap of 10 bases between them. The chain joins TRBV7-9 to TRBJ1-1; no D gene call is confident. Sequenced material: peripheral blood mononuclear cells. This TCR came from a human donor with common variable immunodeficiency. The CDR3 protein is CASSLVVQNEAFF. The sequenced CDR3 bases are TGTGCCAGCAGCTTAGTAGTACAGAATGAA. Reference TRBV7-9 and TRBJ1-1 proteins supply the regions before and after the CDR3; the full variable domain is: DTGVSQNPRHKITKRGQNVTFRCDPISEHNRLYWYRQTLGQGPEFLTYFQNEAQLEKSRLLSDRFSAERPKGSFSTLEIQRTEQGDSAMYLCASSLVVQNEAFFGQGTRLTVV.